The 13 T cell receptor beta chains presented below share a single source sample, sequenced in a study of cytomegalovirus exposure and HLA in healthy donors. Assay used: immunoSEQ multiplex PCR; TCRdb lists only in-frame clones, some missing. The table includes 150,000 to 200,000 clones, about 89% detected once. Sequencing used PBMCs. The receptors were gathered from a woman between 18 and 30 years old in good health and CMV-seropositive.

In its sample, this clone was seen a few times. The chain carries TRBV27 and TRBJ2-7; D is perhaps TRBD1 (5 bases). This CDR3 contains 13 residues. V lost 6 bases and J 5 bases, leaving 14 bases between the germline ends. Germline V gene data show CDR1 as MNHEY and CDR2 as SMNVEV (reference sequence). The CDR3 DNA reads TGTGCCAGCAGCGCCAGGGATGGCCACGAGCAGTACTTC. Its protein product is CASSARDGHEQYF.

The V gene is TRBV5-1, the J gene TRBJ2-5; 8 positions agree with TRBD2. The length of the CDR3 is 14 residues. The V and J ends lost 6 bases and 2 bases, in that order; junction bases with no gene match: 6. CDR1 is SGHRS, CDR2 YFSETQ, per germline. For the CDR3, the DNA is TGCGCCAGCAACGCGGGGGGCAGTCAAGAGACCCAGTACTTC. It is translated as CASNAGGSQETQYF.

The CDR3: CASTGDHGDSPLHF. The CDR3 nucleotides read TGTGCCAGCACAGGGGACCACGGGGATTCACCCCTCCACTTT. V usage is TRBV27 and J usage is TRBJ1-6; possible D gene TRBD1, 6 bases. The CDR3 totals 14 residues. Germline CDR1 MNHEY, CDR2 SMNVEV (reference sequence). V was shortened by 7 bases and J by 8 bases, with 15 bases between the two germline ends.

The chain's CDR3 is CAISESGGSPTDTQYF. For the CDR3, the DNA is TGTGCCATCAGTGAGTCCGGCGGGAGTCCCACAGATACGCAGTATTTT. V and J are TRBV10-3 and TRBJ2-3, with 7 bases fitting TRBD2. In germline, CDR1 is ENHRY, CDR2 SYGVKD. V trimming: 0 bases; J trimming: 2 bases; junction bases outside the gene matches: 5. The CDR3 consists of 16 residues.

In regard to this clone: At the DNA level, this CDR3 is encoded by other sequences in the same sample as well. The chain uses TRBV4-3 and TRBJ1-4; 7 nucleotides agree with TRBD1. The germline V gene has CDR1 LGHNA and CDR2 YSLEER. V trimming: 1 base; J trimming: 0 bases; junction bases outside the gene matches: 2. The CDR3 runs to 16 residues. CDR3 sequence (DNA): TGCGCCAGCAGCCAAGGAGACAGGGCAACTAATGAAAAACTGTTTTTT. It codes for CASSQGDRATNEKLFF.

This chain uses TRBV7-2 with TRBJ2-1; D gene uncertain. Per the germline V gene, CDR1 is SGHTA and CDR2 is FQGNSA. The CDR3 loop spans 15 amino acids. Trimming took 4 bases from V and 0 from J, leaving 10 bases between them. The CDR3 sequence: CASSSYSSSYNEQFF. The CDR3 nucleotides read TGTGCCAGCAGCTCGTACTCAAGCTCCTACAATGAGCAGTTCTTC.

The V gene is TRBV5-1, the J gene TRBJ2-2; D possibly corresponds to TRBD2 (5 bases). Germline assignment: CDR1 SGHRS and CDR2 YFSETQ. V lost 1 base and J lost 5, with 24 bases in between. The CDR3 consists of 19 residues. CDR3 sequence (DNA): TGCGCCAGCAGCTTGTTTACTATTGGCTCCTCACTAGATACCGGGGAGCTGTTTTTT. Translation gives CASSLFTIGSSLDTGELFF.

The chain links TRBV6-1 to TRBJ2-1; no firm D call. The germline V gene encodes CDR1 MNHNS and CDR2 SASEGT. This CDR3 comprises 13 residues. Trimming took 0 bases from V and 6 from J, leaving 6 bases between them. The CDR3 loop is CASSEAEANEQFF. The CDR3 DNA follows: TGTGCCAGCAGTGAAGCTGAGGCCAATGAGCAGTTCTTC.

The rearrangement joins TRBV6-5 to TRBJ2-3; no clear D gene. Germline CDR1 and CDR2: MNHEY and SVGAGI. Trimming removed 0 bases from V and 5 bases from J, with 12 bases in between. The CDR3 is 15 amino acids. CDR3 protein: CASSYSMRRIDTQYF. The CDR3 DNA reads TGTGCCAGCAGTTACTCGATGCGGCGGATAGATACGCAGTATTTT.

The J gene is TRBJ2-7, the V gene TRBV2, with 7 bases identical to TRBD2. The CDR3 runs to 12 residues. Germline CDR1 is SNHLY and CDR2 is FYNNEI. Unmatched junction bases numbered 3, after V lost 7 bases and J lost 3 bases. This chain's CDR3 is CASTERGYEQYF. CDR3 coding DNA: TGTGCCAGCACCGAGCGGGGCTACGAGCAGTACTTC.

A note on this clone: One end of the junction varies from germline; a read error may be responsible. The chain recombines TRBV25-1 with TRBJ2-4, with D possibly TRBD2 on 5 matching bases. CDR3 length equals 13 residues. From germline, CDR1 is MGHDK and CDR2 SYGVNS. The CDR3 loop is CASSSGAGLEVRF. The CDR3 DNA reads TGTGCCAGCAGTTCGGGCGCAGGTTTGGAGGTACGCTTC.

The chain carries TRBV21-1 and TRBJ1-3. TRBV21-1 is recorded as a pseudogene. The CDR3 covers 15 residues. The CDR3 loop reads CASSKAPGVGNTIYF. CDR3 nucleotides: TGTGCCAGCAGCAAAGCACCCGGGGTAGGAAACACCATATATTTT.

The chain couples TRBV19 to TRBJ2-7, with D possibly being TRBD1 (6 bases). Deletions cut 1 base from V and 7 bases from J, with 14 bases between. The CDR3 spans 14 residues. CDR1 is LNHDA and CDR2 is SQIVND in the germline V gene (reference sequence). CDR3 bases: TGTGCCAGTAGTATAGTCAACATGGACAGTGAGCAGTACTTC. It specifies CASSIVNMDSEQYF.